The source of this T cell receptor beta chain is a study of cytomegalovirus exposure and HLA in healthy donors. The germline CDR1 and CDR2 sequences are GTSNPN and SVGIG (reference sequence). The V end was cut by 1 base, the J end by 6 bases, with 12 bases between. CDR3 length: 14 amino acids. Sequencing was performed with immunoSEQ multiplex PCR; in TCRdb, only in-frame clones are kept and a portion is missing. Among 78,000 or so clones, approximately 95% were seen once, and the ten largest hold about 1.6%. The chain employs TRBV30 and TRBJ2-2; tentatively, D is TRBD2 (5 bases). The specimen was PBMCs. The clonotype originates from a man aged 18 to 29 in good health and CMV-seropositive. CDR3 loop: CAWSGASFSGELFF. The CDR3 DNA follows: TGTGCCTGGAGTGGGGCTAGCTTTTCCGGGGAGCTGTTTTTT.